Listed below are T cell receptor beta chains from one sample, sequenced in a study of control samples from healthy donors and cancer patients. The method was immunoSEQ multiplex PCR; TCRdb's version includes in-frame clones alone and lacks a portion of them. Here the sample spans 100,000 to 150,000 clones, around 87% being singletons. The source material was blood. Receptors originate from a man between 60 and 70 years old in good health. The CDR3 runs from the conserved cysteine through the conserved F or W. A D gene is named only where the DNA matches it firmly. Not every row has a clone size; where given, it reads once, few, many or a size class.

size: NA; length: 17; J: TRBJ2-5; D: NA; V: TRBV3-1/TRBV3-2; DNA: TGTGCCAGCAGCCAAGTGGACGGGGGGCACTCCCAAGAGACCCAGTACTTC; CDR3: CASSQVDGGHSQETQYF
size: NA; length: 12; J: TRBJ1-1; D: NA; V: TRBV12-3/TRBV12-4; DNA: TGTGCCAGCAGTTCAGGGGTGCGGACAGCTTTCTTT; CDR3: CASSSGVRTAFF
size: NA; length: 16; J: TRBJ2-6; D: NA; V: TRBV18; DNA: TGTGCCAGCTCACCACCTGGGAACTCTGGGGCCAACGTCCTGACTTTC; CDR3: CASSPPGNSGANVLTF
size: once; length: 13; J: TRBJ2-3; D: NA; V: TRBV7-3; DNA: TGTGCCAGCAGCTTACAGGGGTGGGATACGCAGTATTTT; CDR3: CASSLQGWDTQYF
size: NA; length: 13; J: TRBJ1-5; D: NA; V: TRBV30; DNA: TGTGCCTGGAGGGCAGATAGCAATCAGCCCCAGCATTTT; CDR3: CAWRADSNQPQHF
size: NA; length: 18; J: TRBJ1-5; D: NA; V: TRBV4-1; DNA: TGCGCCAGCAGCCGGGGACCTGGGGGGTCTAGTAGCAATCAGCCCCAGCATTTT; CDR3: CASSRGPGGSSSNQPQHF
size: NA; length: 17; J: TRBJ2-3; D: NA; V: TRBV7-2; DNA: TGTGCCAGCAGCTTAATGGACCGAGTCCCGGCGGCAGATACGCAGTATTTT; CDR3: CASSLMDRVPAADTQYF
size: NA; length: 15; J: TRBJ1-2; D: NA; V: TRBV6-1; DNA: TGTGCCAGCAGTGAGGGGGCCGTTAGTAACTATGGCTACACCTTC; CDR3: CASSEGAVSNYGYTF
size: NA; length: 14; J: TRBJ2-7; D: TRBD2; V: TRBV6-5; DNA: TGTGCCAGCAACCACATAACTAGCGGGGGCCCGCAGTACTTC; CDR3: CASNHITSGGPQYF
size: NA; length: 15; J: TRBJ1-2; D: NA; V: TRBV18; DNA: TGTGCCAGCTCACCACTCGGACAGTCTGACTATGGCTACACCTTC; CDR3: CASSPLGQSDYGYTF
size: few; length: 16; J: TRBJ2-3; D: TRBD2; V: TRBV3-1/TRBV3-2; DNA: TGTGCCAGCAGCCAAGATCAGAGCGGGGGGCACAATACGCAGTATTTT; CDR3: CASSQDQSGGHNTQYF
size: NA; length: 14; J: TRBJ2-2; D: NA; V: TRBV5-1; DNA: TGCGCCAGCAGCCCGCGCAGGAACACCGGGGAGCTGTTTTTT; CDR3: CASSPRRNTGELFF
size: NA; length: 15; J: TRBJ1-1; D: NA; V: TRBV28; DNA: TGTGCCAGCAGTTTAGGAGGGATCCTGAACACTGAAGCTTTCTTT; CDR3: CASSLGGILNTEAFF
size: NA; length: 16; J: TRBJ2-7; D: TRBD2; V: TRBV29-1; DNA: TGCAGCGTTGAAGAGGGGGGGTTTGGGCCGAGCTACGAGCAGTACTTC; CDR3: CSVEEGGFGPSYEQYF
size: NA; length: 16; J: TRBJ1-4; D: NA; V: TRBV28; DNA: TGTGCCAGCAGTCGGTTGGGTTTCAGTCTGGATGAAAAACTGTTTTTT; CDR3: CASSRLGFSLDEKLFF
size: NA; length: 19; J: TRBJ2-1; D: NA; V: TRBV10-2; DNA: TGCGCCAGCAACCGATTGTCGGGGCTTGCGGGGAGCTCCTACAATGAGCAGTTCTTC; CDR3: CASNRLSGLAGSSYNEQFF
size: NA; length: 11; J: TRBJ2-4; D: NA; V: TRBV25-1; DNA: TGTGCCAGCAGAGGGGGAAACATTCAGTACTTC; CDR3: CASRGGNIQYF
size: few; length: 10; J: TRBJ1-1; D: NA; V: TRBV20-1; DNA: TGCAGTGCTAGAGACAGAGCTCTCACCTTT; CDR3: CSARDRALTF
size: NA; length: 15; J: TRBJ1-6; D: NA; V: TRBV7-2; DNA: TGTGCCAGCAGCTTCAGCGAAGGGGTCAATTCACCCCTCCACTTT; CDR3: CASSFSEGVNSPLHF
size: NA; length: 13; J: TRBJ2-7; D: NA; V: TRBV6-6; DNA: TGTGCCAGCAGTTACGGCTCTACCTACGAGCAGTACTTC; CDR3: CASSYGSTYEQYF
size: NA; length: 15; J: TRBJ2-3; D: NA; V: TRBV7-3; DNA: TGTGCCAGCAGCCCAGGGGGGACGGGTACAGATACGCAGTATTTT; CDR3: CASSPGGTGTDTQYF
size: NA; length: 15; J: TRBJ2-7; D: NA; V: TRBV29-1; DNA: TGCAGCGTTGAAGAGTTCAGGGTCGGGTCCTACGAGCAGTACTTC; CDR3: CSVEEFRVGSYEQYF
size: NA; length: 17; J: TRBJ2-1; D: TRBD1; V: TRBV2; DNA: TGTGCCAGCAGCCGAGGACAGGGGTTTGGGCTTAACAATGAGCAGTTCTTC; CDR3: CASSRGQGFGLNNEQFF
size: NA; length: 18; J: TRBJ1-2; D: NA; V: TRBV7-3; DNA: TGTGCCAGCAGCTTGCTTCCCTCATTCGGGGACGGACTTTATGGCTACACCTTC; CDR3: CASSLLPSFGDGLYGYTF
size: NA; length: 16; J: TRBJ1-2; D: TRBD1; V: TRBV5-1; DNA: TGCGCCAGCAGCTCGACCCAGACAGGGGGCGCATATGGCTACACCTTC; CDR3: CASSSTQTGGAYGYTF
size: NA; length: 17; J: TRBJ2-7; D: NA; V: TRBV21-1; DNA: TGTGCCAGCAGCAAAGTCCCCGGGACAGGCATCTCCTACGAGCAGTACTTC; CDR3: CASSKVPGTGISYEQYF
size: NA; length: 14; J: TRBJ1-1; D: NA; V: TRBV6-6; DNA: TGTGCCAGCACGACTCATCATATGAACACTGAAGCTTTCTTT; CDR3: CASTTHHMNTEAFF
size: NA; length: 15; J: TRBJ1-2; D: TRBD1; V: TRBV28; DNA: TGTGCCAGCAGTTTAATGAGACAGGGGGCGAGAGGCTACACCTTC; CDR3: CASSLMRQGARGYTF
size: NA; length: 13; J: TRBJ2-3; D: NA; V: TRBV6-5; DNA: TGTGCCAGCATCAGCACGACGGGCCTTACGCAGTATTTT; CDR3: CASISTTGLTQYF
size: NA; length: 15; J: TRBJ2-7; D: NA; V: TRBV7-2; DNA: TGTGCCAGCAGCTTAGGAGGGGCGACTATATACGAGCAGTACTTC; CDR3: CASSLGGATIYEQYF
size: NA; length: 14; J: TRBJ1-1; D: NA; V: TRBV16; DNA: TGTGCCAGCAGCCAATCTCTCGGAGTCACTGAAGCTTTCTTT; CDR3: CASSQSLGVTEAFF
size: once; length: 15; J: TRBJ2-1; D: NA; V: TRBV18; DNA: TGTGCCAGCTCACCATTCAGGGACCCATACAATGAGCAGTTCTTC; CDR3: CASSPFRDPYNEQFF
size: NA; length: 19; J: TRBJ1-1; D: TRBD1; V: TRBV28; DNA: TGTGCCAGCAGTTTCGCCAGTTCGACAGGGGGAGGCATGAACACTGAAGCTTTCTTT; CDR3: CASSFASSTGGGMNTEAFF
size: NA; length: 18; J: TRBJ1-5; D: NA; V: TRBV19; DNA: TGTGCCAGTAGTATTCGGATCTCTAGTCAGGGTAGCAATCAGCCCCAGCATTTT; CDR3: CASSIRISSQGSNQPQHF
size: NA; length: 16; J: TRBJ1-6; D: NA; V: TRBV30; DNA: TGTGCCTGGAGGGCGAGAGGGGTCACCTATAATTCACCCCTCCACTTT; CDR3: CAWRARGVTYNSPLHF
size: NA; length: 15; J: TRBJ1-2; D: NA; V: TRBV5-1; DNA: TGCGCCAGCAGCCCGTACTATGACAGGAACTATGGCTACACCTTC; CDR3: CASSPYYDRNYGYTF
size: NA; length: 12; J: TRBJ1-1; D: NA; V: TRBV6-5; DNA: TGTGCCAGCAGTTACCGAGGAGGGGAGGCTTTCTTT; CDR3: CASSYRGGEAFF
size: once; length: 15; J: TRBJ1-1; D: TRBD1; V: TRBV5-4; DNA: TGTGCCAGCAGCTTGGCAGGGGGAAGAGGCACTGAAGCTTTCTTT; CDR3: CASSLAGGRGTEAFF
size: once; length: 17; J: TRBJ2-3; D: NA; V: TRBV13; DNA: TGTGCCAGCAGCTTAGGGAGAGGTAGCGCTAGCACAGATACGCAGTATTTT; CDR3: CASSLGRGSASTDTQYF
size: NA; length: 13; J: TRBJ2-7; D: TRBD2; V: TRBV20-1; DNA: TGCAGTGCTAGTTTCCTAGCGGGGCGCGAGCAGTACTTC; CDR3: CSASFLAGREQYF